The 25 T cell receptor beta chains below were found in one sample sequenced in a study of cytomegalovirus exposure and HLA in healthy donors. The PCR used 60 Vbeta and 13 Jbeta primers. Profiling relied on immunoSEQ multiplex PCR, and the TCRdb table lists in-frame clones only, not all of them. This table holds some 130,000 clones, more than 75% found once. Input material: PBMCs. The receptor set was obtained from a female donor in good health and CMV-seronegative.

The V and J genes are TRBV7-2 and TRBJ1-4, with TRBD1 matching over 8 bases. The CDR3 totals 16 residues. V was pared by 5 bases and J by 10 bases, with 15 bases of the junction left unmatched. Germline V gene sequence: CDR1 SGHTA, CDR2 FQGNSA. CDR3 sequence reads: CASSPPPTGARAKLFF. DNA for the CDR3: TGTGCCAGCAGCCCCCCCCCGACAGGGGCGAGGGCAAAACTGTTTTTT.

The rearrangement joins TRBV2 to TRBJ1-3, with D possibly matching TRBD1 (5 bases). Trimming pared 6 bases from V and 2 bases from J, leaving 8 bases between. The CDR3 sequence is 13 residues long. Germline assignment: CDR1 SNHLY and CDR2 FYNNEI. This CDR3 reads CASRIGAGNTIYF. The CDR3 DNA follows: TGTGCCAGCAGGATAGGGGCTGGAAACACCATATATTTT.

The rearrangement uses TRBV7-9 and TRBJ2-7; TRBD1 agrees at 9 bases. Per germline, CDR1 SEHNR and CDR2 FQNEAQ (reference sequence). The V and J ends lost 5 bases and 6 bases, in that order; junction bases with no gene match: 5. The CDR3 runs to 13 residues. CDR3 region: CASSAGTGFEQYF. In nucleotides, the CDR3 is TGTGCCAGCAGCGCCGGGACAGGGTTCGAGCAGTACTTC.

This clone was observed a few times. V is TRBV6-5 and J is TRBJ1-6; D is uncertain. The ends were cut back, 6 bases at V and 7 bases at J, with 13 bases in the middle. This CDR3 is built from 14 residues. Germline V gene lookup returns CDR1 MNHEY and CDR2 SVGAGI. As DNA, the CDR3 is TGTGCCAGCAGCAATGGACTGGAAAATTCACCCCTCCACTTT. Translation gives CASSNGLENSPLHF.

This clone occurred a few times. CDR3 bases: TGTGCCAGCAGCTTGGGCGGGGGACCCTATGGCTACACCTTC. This translates into CASSLGGGPYGYTF. This sequence joins TRBV5-5 and TRBJ1-2; D is possibly TRBD1 (5 bases). V was cut by 0 bases and J by 4 bases, with 10 bases left in between. Per germline, CDR1 SGHKS and CDR2 YYEKEE (reference sequence). CDR3 length equals 14 residues.

The rearrangement joins TRBV30 to TRBJ1-6; 7 positions agree with TRBD1. The CDR3 covers 14 residues. Germline V CDR1 and CDR2: GTSNPN, SVGIG (reference sequence). J was trimmed by 7 bases and V by 1 base; bases with no gene match: 4. The CDR3 sequence is CAWSEYRGNSPLHF. DNA of the CDR3: TGTGCCTGGAGTGAATACAGGGGAAATTCACCCCTCCACTTT.

The V gene is TRBV21-1, the J gene TRBJ1-2; TRBD1 was called by the table and not checked on the DNA. TRBV21-1 is deemed a pseudogene. The CDR3 has 14 residues. CDR3 in amino acids: CASSNVRDRGGYTF. CDR3 nucleotide sequence: TGTGCCAGCAGCAACGTCCGGGACAGGGGTGGCTACACCTTC.

The chain combines TRBV15 with TRBJ1-2; 7 bases are shared with TRBD1. In germline, CDR1 is LNHNV, CDR2 YYDKDF (reference sequence). With V trimmed by 0 bases and J by 5 bases, 9 bases remained unmatched. There are 16 residues in the CDR3. In DNA, the CDR3 is TGTGCCACCAGCAGAGATCGGGACAGACAACCTTATGGCTACACCTTC. This sequence encodes CATSRDRDRQPYGYTF. The variable domain in full, with the rest retrieved from reference TRBV15 and TRBJ1-2, is DAMVIQNPRYQVTQFGKPVTLSCSQTLNHNVMYWYQQKSSQAPKLLFHYYDKDFNNEADTPDNFQSRRPNTSFCFLDIRSPGLGDTAMYLCATSRDRDRQPYGYTFGSGTRLTVV.

This chain links TRBV27 with TRBJ2-7; 10 bases fit TRBD1. Germline V lookup: CDR1 MNHEY, CDR2 SMNVEV (reference sequence). Trimming at V came to 2 bases and at J to 3 bases, leaving 4 bases not matched to a gene. The CDR3 is 15 amino acids. Here the CDR3 DNA reads TGTGCCAGCAGTTTAGGGACAGGGGTTCGCTACGAGCAGTACTTC. Translated, it gives CASSLGTGVRYEQYF.

This clone occurred once. The J gene is TRBJ2-7, the V gene TRBV7-8, with D tentatively TRBD2 (6 bases). This CDR3 spans 15 amino acids. Germline CDR1 reads SGHVS; CDR2 reads FQNEAQ. Trimming took 5 bases from V and 1 from J, leaving 15 bases between them. The CDR3 DNA reads TGTGCCAGCAGCCCAGCGGGCAGGAGTTCCTACGAGCAGTACTTC. Translating it yields CASSPAGRSSYEQYF.

The table lists this clone with a count of one. The chain combines TRBV7-2 with TRBJ2-1; 13 bases align to TRBD2. The ends lost 5 bases at V and 11 bases at J; junction bases unmatched: 9. The CDR3 is made up of 15 amino acids. The germline V gene encodes CDR1 SGHTA and CDR2 FQGNSA. CDR3 sequence (DNA): TGTGCCAGCAGCGTCACTAGCGGGGGGGCTACGAAGCAGTTCTTC. Its translation: CASSVTSGGATKQFF. Complete variable domain (other parts from reference TRBV7-2 and TRBJ2-1): GAGVSQSPSNKVTEKGKDVELRCDPISGHTALYWYRQSLGQGLEFLIYFQGNSAPDKSGLPSDRFSAERTGGSVSTLTIQRTQQEDSAVYLCASSVTSGGATKQFFGPGTRLTVL.

This chain uses TRBV7-2 with TRBJ1-1; D call uncertain. The V and J ends lost 1 base and 1 base respectively, with 19 bases between them. From germline, CDR1 is SGHTA and CDR2 FQGNSA. This CDR3 has 18 residues. For the CDR3, the DNA is TGTGCCAGCAGCTTAGGAAGCTTAGCGGGCAGAGCGAACACTGAAGCTTTCTTT. It codes for CASSLGSLAGRANTEAFF.

The V call is TRBV19, the J call TRBJ1-2, with 8 bases fitting TRBD1. The V gene's germline CDR1 is LNHDA and CDR2 SQIVND (reference sequence). This CDR3 has 14 amino acids. Unmatched junction bases numbered 7, after V lost 6 bases and J lost 4 bases. This CDR3 reads CASRMDRVGYGYTF. Written as DNA, the CDR3 is TGTGCCAGTAGGATGGACAGGGTTGGCTATGGCTACACCTTC.

The DNA of the CDR3 is TGTGCCATCAGTCGGGGGACTGAAGCTTTCTTT. Translating gives CAISRGTEAFF. This rearrangement joins TRBV10-3 to TRBJ1-1; TRBD1 might be the D (5 bases). V lost 5 bases to trimming and J lost 5 bases, with 6 bases between them. This CDR3 has 11 amino acids. Germline V gene data show CDR1 as ENHRY and CDR2 as SYGVKD.

This clone has a handful of counts. This sequence joins TRBV5-1 and TRBJ1-6; 8 bases line up with TRBD1. Trimming removed 5 bases from V and 5 bases from J; junction bases left unmatched: 9. Per the germline V gene, CDR1 is SGHRS and CDR2 is YFSETQ. This CDR3 has 16 amino acids. The CDR3 coding sequence is TGCGCCAGCAGAAAGGACAGGGTCGAGAATAATTCACCCCTCCACTTT. It translates to CASRKDRVENNSPLHF.

This clone occurred many times. The chain uses TRBV2 and TRBJ1-5; perhaps TRBD1 as D (5 bases). V lost 2 bases and J lost 7, with 12 bases in between. Per germline, CDR1 SNHLY and CDR2 FYNNEI. The length of the CDR3 is 14 residues. This CDR3 reads CASSERLRGQPQHF. For the CDR3, the DNA is TGTGCCAGCAGTGAAAGGTTGCGGGGGCAGCCCCAGCATTTT.

A remark on this clone: Germline is not matched at one junction end, which may reflect a read error. The chain recombines TRBV7-9 with TRBJ1-4; tentatively, D is TRBD1 (6 bases). The CDR3 totals 14 residues. CDR1 and CDR2 (germline): SEHNR, FQNEAQ (reference sequence). This chain's CDR3 is CASNLGGGNEKLFF. The CDR3 DNA reads TGTGCCAGCAACTTAGGGGGGGGTAATGAAAAACTGTTTTTT.

This chain connects TRBV18 to TRBJ1-4; D gene unclear. Germline loops: CDR1 KGHSH, CDR2 LQKENI. Trimming took off 6 bases at V and 7 bases at J, with 21 bases between the two ends. CDR3 length: 16 residues. The CDR3 sequence is CASSEGPGEISEKLFF. The CDR3 DNA sequence: TGTGCCAGCTCGGAGGGCCCCGGGGAGATTTCTGAAAAACTGTTTTTT.

With regard to this clone: Other nucleotide sequences in the sample specify the same CDR3. This sequence joins TRBV6-5 and TRBJ1-2; D gene ambiguous. The CDR3 has 16 residues. V lost 4 bases and J 8 bases, leaving 23 bases between the germline ends. In germline, CDR1 is MNHEY, CDR2 SVGAGI. CDR3 residues: CASSSGGPGGVEGYTF. CDR3 nucleotides: TGTGCCAGCAGTTCTGGTGGGCCAGGAGGAGTTGAGGGCTACACCTTC.

The chain links TRBV4-3 to TRBJ2-3; weak D call: TRBD1 (6 bases). Germline CDR1 reads LGHNA; CDR2 reads YSLEER. V gave up 3 bases and J gave up 0 bases, with 16 bases separating them. CDR3 size: 17 residues. For the CDR3, the DNA is TGCGCCAGCAGCCAGGCCGAGACAGGTTTAAGCACAGATACGCAGTATTTT. Translation gives CASSQAETGLSTDTQYF.

The rearrangement joins TRBV7-8 to TRBJ2-7; D is unclear. Germline lookup yields CDR1 SGHVS and CDR2 FQNEAQ. Trimming shortened V by 5 bases and J by 1 base, and 3 bases separated the two germline ends. This CDR3 spans 11 amino acids. CDR3 nucleotides: TGTGCCAGCAGCCCGTCCTACGAGCAGTACTTC. Residues: CASSPSYEQYF. Combining the CDR3 with reference TRBV7-8 and TRBJ2-7 gives the whole variable domain GAGVSQSPRYKVAKRGQDVALRCDPISGHVSLFWYQQALGQGPEFLTYFQNEAQLDKSGLPSDRFFAERPEGSVSTLKIQRTQQEDSAVYLCASSPSYEQYFGPGTRLTVT.

This chain connects TRBV18 to TRBJ1-2; the match to TRBD1 covers 8 bases. The V segment lost 3 bases and the J segment 7 bases; nucleotides outside the gene matches: 4. The CDR3 runs to 13 residues. CDR1 is KGHSH and CDR2 is LQKENI in the germline V gene. CDR3: CASSPGQEGGYTF. The CDR3 nucleotides read TGTGCCAGCTCACCGGGACAGGAGGGTGGCTACACCTTC.

Written as DNA, the CDR3 is TGTGCCTGGAGTCGGGACGGGCGAGGAGGGGACGATACGCAGTATTTT. Translation gives CAWSRDGRGGDDTQYF. The V call is TRBV30, the J call TRBJ2-3; a possible D gene is TRBD2 (6 bases). The CDR3 has 16 amino acids. V lost 2 bases and J lost 6, with 21 bases in between. Germline lookup yields CDR1 GTSNPN and CDR2 SVGIG (reference sequence). Full variable domain (outside the CDR3, taken from reference TRBV30 and TRBJ2-3): SQTIHQWPATLVQPVGSPLSLECTVEGTSNPNLYWYRQAAGRGLQLLFYSVGIGQISSEVPQNLSASRPQDRQFILSSKKLLLSDSGFYLCAWSRDGRGGDDTQYFGPGTRLTVL.

This clone came up a few times. The V gene is TRBV5-5, the J gene TRBJ2-7, with TRBD1 matching over 7 bases. Germline V lookup: CDR1 SGHKS, CDR2 YYEKEE (reference sequence). This CDR3 has 15 amino acids. V lost 5 bases, J lost 2 bases, and 10 bases stayed unmatched. The DNA for the CDR3 is TGTGCCAGCAGTTATCAAGGGGGCCTTGCCTACGAGCAGTACTTC. The encoded protein is CASSYQGGLAYEQYF.

The chain is built from TRBV7-9 and TRBJ1-2; tentatively, D is TRBD1 (5 bases). Germline V gene sequence: CDR1 SEHNR, CDR2 FQNEAQ (reference sequence). The CDR3 totals 12 residues. Trimming pared 5 bases from V and 4 bases from J, leaving 8 bases between. CDR3 region: CASSTGPYGYTF. The CDR3 DNA is TGTGCCAGCAGCACAGGCCCCTATGGCTACACCTTC.